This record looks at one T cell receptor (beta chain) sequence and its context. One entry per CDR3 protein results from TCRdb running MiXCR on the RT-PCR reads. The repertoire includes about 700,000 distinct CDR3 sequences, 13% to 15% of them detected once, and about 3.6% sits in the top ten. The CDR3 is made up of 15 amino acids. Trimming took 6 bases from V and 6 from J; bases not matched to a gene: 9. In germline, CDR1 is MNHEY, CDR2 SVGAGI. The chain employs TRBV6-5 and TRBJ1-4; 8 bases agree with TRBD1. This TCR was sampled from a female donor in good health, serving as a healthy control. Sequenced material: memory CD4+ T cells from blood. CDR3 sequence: CASRLTGARDEKLFF. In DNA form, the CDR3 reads TGTGCCAGCAGACTGACAGGGGCGAGGGATGAAAAACTGTTTTTT.